This T cell receptor (beta chain) was captured by sequencing in a study of shared clonotypes between healthy human individuals (TCRdb year 2020). Background on the whole study: The cohort comprised two women and a few men aged 18 to 49 years. For each donor, CD4 naive and CD4 memory were each given three plates, CD8 naive was given two plates, and CD8 memory was given one plate. The study deeply sequenced blood TCR repertoires of about 5 healthy adults to estimate repertoire size and the extent of clonotype sharing between individuals. To increase sequencing depth and limit assay-specific biases, different laboratories used diverse techniques to prepare libraries and sequence TCR repertoires. Per donor, leukapheresis produced somewhere between about 0.9 and 10 billion PBMCs. Beyond this particular receptor, the publication reports: Sampling was restricted to blood, and TCR repertoires in tissue are likely to differ from TCR repertoires in blood. Pairwise subsampling led to the expectation that sequencing depth would affect the degree of clonotype sharing among donors. Incomplete sequencing was indicated by rarefaction of sorted-subset datasets, despite the large sequencing depth. Because the study included only a small number of donors, the genetic and exposure-history diversity represented was limited. Naive subsets generally had larger estimated clonotype richness than memory subsets did. Across a few donors, roughly 5% of naive CD4, 3.5% of naive CD8, 2.3% of memory CD4, and 0.4% to 0.45% of memory CD8 clonotypes were shared. Higher generation probabilities were observed for clonotypes shared by all four sorted-subset donors than for non-shared clonotypes.

CD8 naive samples consisted of CD45RO-negative cells that were positively selected for CCR7, yielding a CD45RA+CCR7+ population without TemRA cells. Donors were healthy HIV-negative adults with no recently reported acute infections or vaccinations. All donors were Caucasian adults living in Nashville, Tennessee, USA. After blood collection by leukapheresis, PBMCs were isolated using Ficoll-Histopaque density gradient centrifugation and then cryopreserved in the vapor phase of liquid nitrogen. Analytical flow cytometry was used to check the purity and quantity of every magnetically sorted T cell population. From each sorted fraction, genomic DNA was isolated and quantified by UV absorbance on a Nanodrop 2000c. TCR CDR3 regions were amplified from genomic DNA by multiplex PCR using the deep immunoSEQ assay. Extracted genomic DNA from each cell subset was distributed evenly across all wells of several immunoSEQ 96-well plates, and each plate was treated as a replicate. Each replicate PCR for sorted subsets received about 180 ng genomic DNA, equal to about 30,000 T cell genomes. Purified libraries were quantified with a Qubit 3.0 fluorometer, sized on a Bioanalyzer 2100, and re-quantified with the KAPA Library Quantification kit. Every immunoSEQ 96-well plate was sequenced on a separate single-read 150-cycle Illumina NextSeq 550 flow cell. Per the original workflow: Because the immunoSEQ output held only junctional sequences and lacked quality scores, the filtering could not match the filtering applied to full-length reads. To assign V/J genes and CDR3, sequences were annotated against IMGT germline references using PyIR, a Python wrapper for IgBLAST v1.9. Reads with weak V/J assignments (E-value above 1e-6), missing CDR3, stop codons, out-of-frame junctions, or ambiguous translated residues were removed. V3J clonotypes were defined as sequences sharing the same inferred V gene, J gene, and CDR3 amino acid sequence. To compute the percentage overlap between repertoires, the number of shared unique clonotypes was divided by the size of the smaller repertoire. Repertoire richness was assessed with RTK rarefaction, the Chao1 estimator, and Recon v2.1 estimates of unobserved clonotypes. Generation probabilities for all TCRbeta clonotypes obtained by the gDNA method from several donors were computed using OLGA. TCRdb obtained this table from immuneACCESS and retained in-frame rearrangements with V and J assigned. These tables miss some clones; where compared with another copy, unresolved V genes account for less than half of the shortfall, and the remainder is unexplained. Clone size and the V and J calls come from that table; the DNA yielded D and trimming. Within this sample are about 1.9 million clones, with 80% to 95% of them counted one time only. The ten largest clones take up about 1.6% of the sample.

This clone has just one count. The target of this receptor is not known. No base quality values were provided; no much bigger clone lies one nucleotide off. From cysteine to phenylalanine, the CDR3 is 15 amino acids long. Only the CDR3 DNA is retained, 45 bases long and in frame from the first base. The germline V gene supplies CDR1 SNHLY and CDR2 FYNNEI. V is trimmed back by 1 base and J by 2 bases, and the junction contains 3 bases that no gene match accounts for. The origin of this receptor is a man aged 18 to 30 in good health. Some clones in this sample may be carry-over from other donors' samples. The rearranged chain carries TRBV2 and TRBJ1-2; 8 central bases correspond to TRBD1. The sequencing sample was made of naive CD8+ T cells from PBMCs. Sample cell subset or site, as interpreted from the label and publication: CD45RA+CCR7+. Read as DNA, the sequence is TGTGCCAGCAGTGAAGAGGCAGGGGGCAACTATGGCTACACCTTC. Its product reads: CASSEEAGGNYGYTF.